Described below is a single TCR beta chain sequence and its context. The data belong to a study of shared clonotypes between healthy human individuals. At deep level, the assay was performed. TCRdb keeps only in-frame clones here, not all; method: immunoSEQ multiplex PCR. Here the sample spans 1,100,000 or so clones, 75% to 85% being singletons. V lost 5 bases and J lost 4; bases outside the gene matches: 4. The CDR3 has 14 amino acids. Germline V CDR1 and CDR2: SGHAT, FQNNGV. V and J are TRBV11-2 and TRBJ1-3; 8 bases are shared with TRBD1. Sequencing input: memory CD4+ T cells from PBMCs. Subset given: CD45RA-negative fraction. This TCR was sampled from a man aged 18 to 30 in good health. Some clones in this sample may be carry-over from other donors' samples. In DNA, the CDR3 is TGTGCCAGCAGCGGGGGGGACAGGGGAAACACCATATATTTT. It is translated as CASSGGDRGNTIYF.